This is a list of T cell receptor beta chains from one sample in a study of technical replicates of blood from a handful of donors. Method: immunoSEQ multiplex PCR; TCRdb's copy keeps in-frame clones and lacks some. The sample shows 75,000 to 100,000 clones, over 85% of them seen only once. Sequenced sample: T cells isolated from PBMCs. These receptors came from a human donor in good health. Each CDR3 is given with its conserved first and last residue. The D gene is left open where the match is weak. Size is omitted from some rows. Given values are once, few, many or a class for expanded clones.

d_gene: TRBD2
j_gene: TRBJ2-1
v_gene: TRBV29-1
abundance: -
CDR3aa: CSVASNLAGIYNEQFF

d_gene: -
j_gene: TRBJ2-5
v_gene: TRBV7-2
abundance: -
CDR3aa: CASSWGTYLAETQYF

d_gene: -
j_gene: TRBJ1-3
v_gene: TRBV9
abundance: -
CDR3aa: CASSVEGGISGNTIYF

d_gene: -
j_gene: TRBJ2-7
v_gene: TRBV29-1
abundance: -
CDR3aa: CSVLSGQTYEQYF

d_gene: -
j_gene: TRBJ2-1
v_gene: TRBV7-2
abundance: -
CDR3aa: CASSFSDWAYNEQFF

d_gene: -
j_gene: TRBJ1-5
v_gene: TRBV21-1
abundance: -
CDR3aa: CASSIRSCTGEDQPQHF

d_gene: -
j_gene: TRBJ2-7
v_gene: TRBV27
abundance: once
CDR3aa: CASSMRFSSYEQYF

d_gene: TRBD1
j_gene: TRBJ1-1
v_gene: TRBV10-1
abundance: -
CDR3aa: CASTGGANTEAFF

d_gene: TRBD1
j_gene: TRBJ1-5
v_gene: TRBV28
abundance: -
CDR3aa: CASSLWTGGIGTSNQPQHF

d_gene: TRBD2
j_gene: TRBJ2-1
v_gene: TRBV7-9
abundance: -
CDR3aa: CASSYRTSGSSYNEQFF

d_gene: TRBD2
j_gene: TRBJ2-1
v_gene: TRBV30
abundance: -
CDR3aa: CAWSSAASGSSLTPLGSYNEQFF

d_gene: TRBD1
j_gene: TRBJ1-5
v_gene: TRBV5-6
abundance: -
CDR3aa: CASSSNLQGGHQPQHF

d_gene: TRBD1
j_gene: TRBJ2-1
v_gene: TRBV4-2
abundance: -
CDR3aa: CASSQQTGTENEQFF

d_gene: TRBD1
j_gene: TRBJ1-1
v_gene: TRBV7-3
abundance: -
CDR3aa: CASLQGPNTEAFF

d_gene: TRBD2
j_gene: TRBJ2-6
v_gene: TRBV5-4
abundance: -
CDR3aa: CASSLGLAGARAGANVLTF

d_gene: -
j_gene: TRBJ1-1
v_gene: TRBV19
abundance: -
CDR3aa: CASSAIENTEAFF

d_gene: -
j_gene: TRBJ2-5
v_gene: TRBV11-3
abundance: -
CDR3aa: CASSFGQEETQYF

d_gene: -
j_gene: TRBJ2-1
v_gene: TRBV7-8
abundance: -
CDR3aa: CASSLVGGPPGNEQFF

d_gene: -
j_gene: TRBJ2-7
v_gene: TRBV9
abundance: -
CDR3aa: CASSARDSRGYEQYF

d_gene: -
j_gene: TRBJ1-5
v_gene: TRBV28
abundance: -
CDR3aa: CASIGDNQPQHF

d_gene: TRBD2
j_gene: TRBJ2-7
v_gene: TRBV9
abundance: -
CDR3aa: CASSVLPGLAYEQYF

d_gene: -
j_gene: TRBJ2-3
v_gene: TRBV29-1
abundance: -
CDR3aa: CSVGEATDTQYF

d_gene: -
j_gene: TRBJ2-2
v_gene: TRBV6-1
abundance: -
CDR3aa: CASTHSGELFF

d_gene: -
j_gene: TRBJ2-1
v_gene: TRBV9
abundance: -
CDR3aa: CASSSNGGYHEQFF

d_gene: -
j_gene: TRBJ1-1
v_gene: TRBV19
abundance: -
CDR3aa: CASSIDQDSGDTEAFF

d_gene: TRBD2
j_gene: TRBJ2-1
v_gene: TRBV27
abundance: -
CDR3aa: CASSSLLAGFYNEQFF

d_gene: -
j_gene: TRBJ1-1
v_gene: TRBV5-6
abundance: -
CDR3aa: CASSFGQGNTEAFF

d_gene: -
j_gene: TRBJ2-1
v_gene: TRBV7-9
abundance: -
CDR3aa: CASSSFDKPRSYNEQFF

d_gene: TRBD1
j_gene: TRBJ2-1
v_gene: TRBV19
abundance: -
CDR3aa: CASSIGTGGWDEQFF

d_gene: TRBD1
j_gene: TRBJ1-4
v_gene: TRBV6-5
abundance: -
CDR3aa: CASSYRDRENEKLFF

d_gene: -
j_gene: TRBJ1-1
v_gene: TRBV6-1
abundance: -
CDR3aa: CASSTGLLNTEAFF

d_gene: TRBD1
j_gene: TRBJ2-7
v_gene: TRBV6-6
abundance: -
CDR3aa: CASRTGDPYEQYF

d_gene: -
j_gene: TRBJ1-2
v_gene: TRBV28
abundance: -
CDR3aa: CASGTSNYGYTF

d_gene: -
j_gene: TRBJ2-7
v_gene: TRBV18
abundance: -
CDR3aa: CASSSVLQGGQYF

d_gene: -
j_gene: TRBJ1-3
v_gene: TRBV4-1
abundance: once
CDR3aa: CASSQGGPTGSGNTIYF

d_gene: -
j_gene: TRBJ1-1
v_gene: TRBV19
abundance: -
CDR3aa: CASSIDRGNTEAFF

d_gene: -
j_gene: TRBJ1-5
v_gene: TRBV5-8
abundance: -
CDR3aa: CASLRDGRYQPQHF

d_gene: TRBD2
j_gene: TRBJ2-3
v_gene: TRBV10-2
abundance: -
CDR3aa: CASSESGLAGEGDTQYF

d_gene: TRBD2
j_gene: TRBJ2-4
v_gene: TRBV27
abundance: -
CDR3aa: CASGQLGLAAKNIQYF

d_gene: TRBD1
j_gene: TRBJ1-5
v_gene: TRBV10-2
abundance: -
CDR3aa: CASSLTGGKISNQPQHF

d_gene: -
j_gene: TRBJ2-7
v_gene: TRBV27
abundance: -
CDR3aa: CASSNSGTYSYEQYF

d_gene: TRBD1
j_gene: TRBJ2-3
v_gene: TRBV7-6
abundance: once
CDR3aa: CASSLPAWTGDLIPTDTQYF

d_gene: TRBD2
j_gene: TRBJ2-1
v_gene: TRBV29-1
abundance: -
CDR3aa: CSVRREGYNEQFF

d_gene: -
j_gene: TRBJ1-5
v_gene: TRBV7-9
abundance: -
CDR3aa: CASSGSLGQPQHF

d_gene: TRBD2
j_gene: TRBJ2-1
v_gene: TRBV4-1
abundance: -
CDR3aa: CASSQGRLAGGRYNEQFF

d_gene: -
j_gene: TRBJ1-5
v_gene: TRBV7-6
abundance: -
CDR3aa: CASSGEQENQPQHF